This T cell receptor beta chain was identified during a study of cytomegalovirus exposure and HLA in healthy donors. Study-wide points: Prediction of most subjects' HLA-A and HLA-B alleles by TCR beta sequences was reportedly accurate.

As for this clone: Its antigen is still unknown.

The PCR used 60 Vbeta and 13 Jbeta primers. Assay: immunoSEQ multiplex PCR; the TCRdb copy retains only in-frame clones and omits some. The profile shows 120,000 to 150,000 clones, 80% of them singletons. Germline V gene lookup returns CDR1 LGHNA and CDR2 YNFKEQ. The J segment lost 10 bases and the V segment lost 1 base, leaving 6 bases of the junction unmatched. The CDR3 is 15 amino acids. The chain has TRBV4-2 and TRBJ1-6; 8 bases agree with TRBD1. This sequence originates from a male donor in good health and CMV-seronegative. Sequencing used PBMCs. The CDR3 bases are TGTGCCAGCAGCCAAGGGGACAGGAAAGGCTCACCCCTCCACTTT. It yields the protein CASSQGDRKGSPLHF.